Shown below are 6 T cell receptor beta chains from a single sample sequenced in a study of read filtering for tumor transcriptome and immune sequencing. From roughly 390 ng of RNA, a library with molecular barcoded alpha/delta and beta/gamma adaptors was made. TCRdb fed the reads into MiXCR, producing one record per CDR3 protein. In the table there are some 41,000 distinct CDR3 sequences, about an eighth of which are singletons. Sample: a population of CD138-negative cells sorted from bone marrow. The receptors were gathered from a donor aged 40 or over with multiple myeloma.

This clonotype was observed at least ten times. The rearrangement links TRBV6-1 to TRBJ2-1; no definite D call. V shed 4 bases and J shed 7 bases, with 14 bases lying between them. From germline, CDR1 is MNHNS and CDR2 SASEGT. The CDR3 spans 14 residues. The CDR3 region is CASSATFASNEQFF. As DNA, the CDR3 is TGTGCCAGCAGTGCCACCTTCGCGTCGAATGAGCAGTTCTTC.

The J gene is TRBJ2-1, the V gene TRBV11-2; tentatively, D is TRBD1 (6 bases). Trimming cost V 1 base and J 10 bases, with 17 bases left between them. This CDR3 comprises 15 residues. CDR1 is SGHAT, CDR2 FQNNGV, per germline. CDR3 region: CASSLAVAGAAEQFF. DNA of the CDR3: TGTGCCAGCAGCTTAGCGGTGGCAGGGGCCGCCGAGCAGTTCTTC.

As to this clonotype: A much larger clone is a single base away; this may be a read error. This chain links TRBV29-1 with TRBJ2-1; 11 bases line up with TRBD2. The CDR3 extends over 14 amino acids. Germline lookup yields CDR1 SQVTM and CDR2 ANQGSEA. CDR3 in amino acids: CSVSPGLAGNERFF. Written as DNA, the CDR3 is TGCAGCGTTTCTCCCGGACTAGCGGGCAATGAGCGGTTCTTC.

The table lists this clonotype with many counts. V is TRBV3-1 and J is TRBJ2-7; TRBD2 matches at 11 bases. V lost 6 bases, J lost 3 bases, and 10 bases stayed unmatched. The CDR3 has 16 amino acids. Germline V gene lookup returns CDR1 LGHDT and CDR2 YNNKEL (reference sequence). The CDR3 nucleotides read TGTGCCAGCAGTCCCCCCACTACTAGCGGGAGCTACGAGCAGTACTTC. This gives the protein CASSPPTTSGSYEQYF.

This clonotype was found many times. V is TRBV5-1 and J is TRBJ2-1; 10 nucleotides line up with TRBD2. V shed 4 bases, J shed 4 bases, and the junction held 5 bases outside the gene matches. Germline-derived CDR1 and CDR2 are SGHRS and YFSETQ. This CDR3 comprises 15 residues. As DNA, the CDR3 is TGCGCCAGCAGCCCTCTAGCGGGAGCTTACAATGAGCAGTTCTTC. It codes for CASSPLAGAYNEQFF.

The rearrangement uses TRBV7-6 and TRBJ2-1; D tentatively fits TRBD1 or TRBD2 (5 bases each). This CDR3 region has 13 residues. The germline V gene has CDR1 SGHVS and CDR2 FNYEAQ. Between the trimmed V and J ends, which lost 5 bases and 4 bases, there was a span of 9 bases. The CDR3 sequence: CASSGTGYNEQFF. CDR3 coding DNA: TGTGCCAGCAGCGGGACGGGGTACAATGAGCAGTTCTTC.